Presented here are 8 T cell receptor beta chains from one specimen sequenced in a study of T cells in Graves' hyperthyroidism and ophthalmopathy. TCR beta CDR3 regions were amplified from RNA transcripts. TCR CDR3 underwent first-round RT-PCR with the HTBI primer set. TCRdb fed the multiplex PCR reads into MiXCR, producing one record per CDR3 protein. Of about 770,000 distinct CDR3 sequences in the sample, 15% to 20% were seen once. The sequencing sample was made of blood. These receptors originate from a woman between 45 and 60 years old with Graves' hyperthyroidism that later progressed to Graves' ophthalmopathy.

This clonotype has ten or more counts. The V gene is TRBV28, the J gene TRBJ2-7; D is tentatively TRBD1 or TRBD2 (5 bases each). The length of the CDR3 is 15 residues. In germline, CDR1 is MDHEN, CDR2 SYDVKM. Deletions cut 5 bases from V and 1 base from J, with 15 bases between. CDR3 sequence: CASSPSGTVSYEQYF. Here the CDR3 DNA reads TGTGCCAGCAGTCCGTCCGGGACGGTATCCTACGAGCAGTACTTC. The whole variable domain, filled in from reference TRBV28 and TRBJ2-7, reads DVKVTQSSRYLVKRTGEKVFLECVQDMDHENMFWYRQDPGLGLRLIYFSYDVKMKEKGDIPEGYSVSREKKERFSLILESASTNQTSMYLCASSPSGTVSYEQYFGPGTRLTVT.

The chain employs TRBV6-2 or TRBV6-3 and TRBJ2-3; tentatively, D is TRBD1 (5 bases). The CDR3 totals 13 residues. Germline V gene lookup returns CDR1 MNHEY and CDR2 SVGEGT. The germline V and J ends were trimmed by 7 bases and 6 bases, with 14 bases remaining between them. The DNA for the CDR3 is TGTGCCAGCAAGGGGCCATGGGCGGATACGCAGTATTTT. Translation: CASKGPWADTQYF.

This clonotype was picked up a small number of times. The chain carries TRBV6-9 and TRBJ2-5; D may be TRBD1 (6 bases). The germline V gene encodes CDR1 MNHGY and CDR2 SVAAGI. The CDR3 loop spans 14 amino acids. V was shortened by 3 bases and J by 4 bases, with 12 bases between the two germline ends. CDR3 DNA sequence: TGTGCCAGCAGTTACCCAACAGGGAGAGAGACCCAGTACTTC. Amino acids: CASSYPTGRETQYF.

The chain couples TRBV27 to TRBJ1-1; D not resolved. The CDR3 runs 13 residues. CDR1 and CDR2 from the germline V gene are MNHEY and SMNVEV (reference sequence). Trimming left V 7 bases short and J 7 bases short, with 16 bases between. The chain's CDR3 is CASNSRPYGEAFF. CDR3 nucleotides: TGTGCCAGCAACAGTCGACCGTACGGTGAAGCTTTCTTT.

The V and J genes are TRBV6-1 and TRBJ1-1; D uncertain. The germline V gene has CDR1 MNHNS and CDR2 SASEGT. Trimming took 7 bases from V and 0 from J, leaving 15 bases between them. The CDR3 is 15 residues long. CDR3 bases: TGTGCCAGCATCTTCTGGCGCAATATGAACACTGAAGCTTTCTTT. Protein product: CASIFWRNMNTEAFF.

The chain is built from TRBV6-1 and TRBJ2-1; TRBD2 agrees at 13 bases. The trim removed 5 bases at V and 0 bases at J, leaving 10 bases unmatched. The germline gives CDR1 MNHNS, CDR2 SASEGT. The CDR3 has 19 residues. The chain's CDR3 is CASSTGLAGEWSSYNEQFF. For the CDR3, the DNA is TGTGCCAGCAGTACCGGACTAGCGGGGGAGTGGAGCTCCTACAATGAGCAGTTCTTC.

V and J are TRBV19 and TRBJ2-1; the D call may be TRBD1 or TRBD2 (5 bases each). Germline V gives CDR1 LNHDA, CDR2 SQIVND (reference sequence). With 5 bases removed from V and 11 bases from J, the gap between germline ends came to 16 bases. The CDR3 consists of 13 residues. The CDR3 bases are TGTGCCAGTAGTCCCAGACAGTTCGGGAAGCAGTTCTTC. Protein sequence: CASSPRQFGKQFF.

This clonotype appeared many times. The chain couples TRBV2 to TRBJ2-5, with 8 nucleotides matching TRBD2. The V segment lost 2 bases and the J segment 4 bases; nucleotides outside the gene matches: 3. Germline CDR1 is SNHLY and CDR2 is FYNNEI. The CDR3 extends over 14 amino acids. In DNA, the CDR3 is TGTGCCAGCAGTGAACAAAGCGGGGGAGAGACCCAGTACTTC. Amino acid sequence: CASSEQSGGETQYF.